Below, 16 T cell receptor beta chains from the same sample are listed, as sequenced in a study of blood T cell repertoires in COVID-19. Method: immunoSEQ multiplex PCR; TCRdb's copy keeps in-frame clones and lacks some. Of under 95,000 clones in the sample, around 87% were seen once. Sequences were obtained from peripheral blood. The receptors here all came from a man in his forties with acute or convalescent COVID-19.

This clone was observed once. This chain links TRBV12-3 or TRBV12-4 with TRBJ1-1, with a possible D match to TRBD1 (6 bases). The CDR3 extends over 13 amino acids. V was shortened by 4 bases and J by 8 bases, with 14 bases between the two germline ends. The CDR3 bases are TGTGCCAGCAGTTCCTCCAGGGGCGCCGAAGCTTTCTTT. It is translated as CASSSSRGAEAFF.

The CDR3 bases are TGCAGCGTTGAATCTCCCCTTAGGGGATCTAACTATGGCTACACCTTC. Translated, it gives CSVESPLRGSNYGYTF. The rearrangement links TRBV29-1 to TRBJ1-2, with D possibly TRBD1 on 5 matching bases. V lost 2 bases, J lost 0 bases, and 16 bases lay in between. The CDR3 contains 16 residues. The germline V gene encodes CDR1 SQVTM and CDR2 ANQGSEA.

The rearrangement uses TRBV15 and TRBJ1-2; possibly TRBD1 for D (5 bases). This CDR3 spans 12 amino acids. V lost 5 bases and J lost 6, with 10 bases in between. In germline, CDR1 is LNHNV, CDR2 YYDKDF (reference sequence). The CDR3 loop is CATSRGGNGYTF. For the CDR3, the DNA is TGTGCCACCAGCCGCGGGGGTAATGGCTACACCTTC. Looking up the rest from reference TRBV15 and TRBJ1-2 gives the full variable domain: DAMVIQNPRYQVTQFGKPVTLSCSQTLNHNVMYWYQQKSSQAPKLLFHYYDKDFNNEADTPDNFQSRRPNTSFCFLDIRSPGLGDTAMYLCATSRGGNGYTFGSGTRLTVV.

The chain couples TRBV4-1 to TRBJ1-3; a possible D gene is TRBD1 (6 bases). CDR3 length: 19 amino acids. Trimming shortened V by 4 bases and J by 2 bases, and 24 bases separated the two germline ends. Germline CDR1 and CDR2: MGHRA and YSYEKL. CDR3 sequence: CASSPMTQGGGGPGNTIYF. DNA of the CDR3: TGCGCCAGCAGCCCGATGACCCAAGGCGGCGGGGGGCCTGGAAACACCATATATTTT.

This chain uses TRBV11-3 with TRBJ2-1; 12 positions match TRBD2. V shed 4 bases, J shed 8 bases, and the junction held 6 bases outside the gene matches. The CDR3 consists of 15 residues. Germline V CDR1 and CDR2: SGHNT, YENEEA. CDR3 loop: CASSSKTSGRHEQFF. The CDR3 DNA sequence: TGTGCCAGCAGCTCGAAGACTAGCGGGAGACATGAGCAGTTCTTC.

The chain is built from TRBV6-2 or TRBV6-3 and TRBJ2-3, with TRBD1 matching 11 bases. The CDR3 contains 16 residues. V lost 4 bases to trimming and J lost 3 bases; unmatched junction nucleotides: 6. Germline V gene data show CDR1 as MNHEY and CDR2 as SVGEGT. The CDR3 here is CASSLTGTGGTDTQYF. CDR3 DNA: TGTGCCAGCAGTTTAACCGGGACAGGGGGAACAGATACGCAGTATTTT.

The chain carries TRBV7-2 and TRBJ2-1, with D tentatively TRBD1 (5 bases). Trimming took off 5 bases at V and 4 bases at J, with 15 bases between the two ends. The CDR3 totals 15 residues. The germline gives CDR1 SGHTA, CDR2 FQGNSA. Here the CDR3 reads CASSARQSIYNEQFF. The CDR3 coding sequence is TGTGCCAGCAGCGCCCGACAGAGTATTTACAATGAGCAGTTCTTC. Full variable domain (rest looked up from reference TRBV7-2 and TRBJ2-1): GAGVSQSPSNKVTEKGKDVELRCDPISGHTALYWYRQSLGQGLEFLIYFQGNSAPDKSGLPSDRFSAERTGGSVSTLTIQRTQQEDSAVYLCASSARQSIYNEQFFGPGTRLTVL.

The chain has TRBV29-1 and TRBJ1-1; no firm D call. Between the trimmed V and J ends, which lost 6 bases and 5 bases, there was a span of 10 bases. Germline V gene lookup returns CDR1 SQVTM and CDR2 ANQGSEA. CDR3 length: 11 amino acids. CDR3: CSVPLGTEAFF. For the CDR3, the DNA is TGCAGCGTCCCACTCGGGACTGAAGCTTTCTTT. The full variable domain, completed using reference TRBV29-1 and TRBJ1-1, is SAVISQKPSRDICQRGTSLTIQCQVDSQVTMMFWYRQQPGQSLTLIATANQGSEATYESGFVIDKFPISRPNLTFSTLTVSNMSPEDSSIYLCSVPLGTEAFFGQGTRLTVV.

The chain combines TRBV15 with TRBJ2-2, with D possibly TRBD2 on 5 matching bases. The germline CDR1 and CDR2 sequences are LNHNV and YYDKDF (reference sequence). This CDR3 comprises 15 residues. V lost 7 bases and J lost 0, with 12 bases in between. CDR3 nucleotide sequence: TGTGCCACCACTTCCGGGGATCCGAACACCGGGGAGCTGTTTTTT. It translates to CATTSGDPNTGELFF.

The table lists this clone with a count of one. The V and J genes are TRBV5-4 and TRBJ1-1, with TRBD1 as a possible D gene (5 bases). Trimming removed 6 bases from V and 3 bases from J, with 21 bases in between. This CDR3 contains 16 residues. The germline V gene has CDR1 SGHNT and CDR2 YYREEE (reference sequence). DNA for the CDR3: TGTGCCAGCACCCAGGGAGGGAGTGGCTGGGACACTGAAGCTTTCTTT. It encodes CASTQGGSGWDTEAFF.

This clone was seen only a few times. J is TRBJ2-7 and V is TRBV4-1; 7 bases line up with TRBD2. V lost 6 bases, J lost 2 bases, and 7 bases stayed unmatched. The germline gives CDR1 MGHRA, CDR2 YSYEKL. This CDR3 is 14 amino acids long. CDR3 coding DNA: TGCGCCAGCAGGGGCGGCGGGGGAACCTACGAGCAGTACTTC. It yields the protein CASRGGGGTYEQYF.

The rearrangement links TRBV5-4 to TRBJ2-3; 7 positions match TRBD1. Looked up from germline, CDR1 is SGHNT and CDR2 is YYREEE (reference sequence). The CDR3 totals 14 residues. With V trimmed by 1 base and J by 2 bases, 1 base remained unmatched. The CDR3 region is CASSLKGATDTQYF. The CDR3 DNA reads as TGTGCCAGCAGCTTGAAGGGGGCCACAGATACGCAGTATTTT.

The chain employs TRBV6-5 and TRBJ1-4, with a possible D match to TRBD1 (6 bases). V lost 6 bases to trimming and J lost 8 bases, with 16 bases between them. The V gene's germline CDR1 is MNHEY and CDR2 SVGAGI. The CDR3 sequence is 14 residues long. CDR3 amino acids: CASSDLTGSEKLFF. CDR3 nucleotide sequence: TGTGCCAGCAGCGACCTGACAGGCTCAGAAAAACTGTTTTTT.

The rearrangement uses TRBV13 and TRBJ1-1, with 10 bases identical to TRBD1. This CDR3 region has 14 residues. CDR1 PRHDT and CDR2 FYEKMQ come from the germline V gene (reference sequence). The V and J ends lost 5 bases and 12 bases, in that order; junction bases with no gene match: 12. The DNA of the CDR3 is TGTGCCAGCAGCCCACCGGACAGGGGGGTGGAAACTTTCTTT. This codes for CASSPPDRGVETFF.

The rearrangement links TRBV7-2 to TRBJ1-2, with D unclear. The CDR3 has 16 amino acids. Per the germline V gene, CDR1 is SGHTA and CDR2 is FQGNSA. V was cut by 2 bases and J by 8 bases, with 21 bases left in between. This CDR3 reads CASSLSLYLSVQGYTF. The CDR3 DNA reads as TGTGCCAGCAGCTTAAGTCTTTATCTGTCGGTGCAAGGCTACACCTTC.

V gene TRBV6-5 combines with J gene TRBJ1-1; D remains ambiguous. The CDR3 extends over 14 amino acids. In germline, CDR1 is MNHEY, CDR2 SVGAGI. The CDR3 DNA follows: TGTGCGACTAAGGAAGGGCTCTCGAACACTGAAGCTTTCTTT. This gives the protein CATKEGLSNTEAFF.